This entry lists 10 T cell receptor beta chains sequenced from one sample in a study of OX40 agonist ivuxolimab in advanced cancers. The repertoire was sequenced with immunoSEQ multiplex PCR; TCRdb's copy has only in-frame clones and lacks some. The repertoire consists of some 11,000 clones, with more than 60% occurring once and the leading ten covering 15% to 20%. Here the sequenced sample was CD4+ or CD8+ T cells sorted from blood, taken in a trial of the OX40 agonist ivuxolimab. The receptors derive from an adult with an advanced solid tumor such as melanoma, head and neck, liver or kidney cancer.

The chain combines TRBV6-5 with TRBJ1-1; 8 positions match TRBD1. Germline CDR1 reads MNHEY; CDR2 reads SVGAGI. V dropped 10 bases and J dropped 8; count of bases not matched to a gene: 6. This CDR3 spans 11 amino acids. The CDR3 bases are TGTGCCACGACCGGACAGGGAGAAGCTTTCTTT. Protein product: CATTGQGEAFF.

This clone was counted once. At one end the junction does not follow the germline gene, possibly because of a read error. V and J are TRBV7-7 and TRBJ2-2, with TRBD2 matching 10 bases. The CDR3 runs to 16 residues. The germline gives CDR1 SSHAT, CDR2 FNYEAQ (reference sequence). The DNA of the CDR3 is TGTGCTAGCAGCTTAGTAAGCGGGAGGGCCATCGGGGAGCTGTTTTTT. It encodes CASSLVSGRAIGELFF.

Comments on this clone: This specimen includes other DNA sequences encoding the same CDR3. The V call is TRBV29-1, the J call TRBJ2-5; a possible D gene is TRBD1 (6 bases). Trimming pared 2 bases from V and 4 bases from J, leaving 8 bases between. Germline CDR1 is SQVTM and CDR2 is ANQGSEA. This CDR3 comprises 12 residues. The CDR3, as DNA: TGCAGCGTTGAAACAGGGATAGAGACCCAGTACTTC. Its protein product is CSVETGIETQYF.

The chain is built from TRBV27 and TRBJ1-5, with 7 bases matching TRBD1. V was clipped by 7 bases and J by 7 bases; unmatched bases: 10. In germline, CDR1 is MNHEY, CDR2 SMNVEV (reference sequence). This CDR3 contains 14 residues. The CDR3 DNA is TGTGCCAGCACACCCTCCGCCAGGGGGCAGCCCCAGCATTTT. As protein: CASTPSARGQPQHF.

The chain joins TRBV4-1 to TRBJ2-1, with D unresolved. Germline CDR1 reads MGHRA; CDR2 reads YSYEKL. V lost 3 bases and J lost 10, with 16 bases in between. The CDR3 covers 14 residues. The DNA for the CDR3 is TGCGCCAGCAGCCACCCCGGAAGGCCCTGGGAGCAGTTCTTC. Translating it yields CASSHPGRPWEQFF.

The V and J genes are TRBV5-4 and TRBJ1-1, with D unclear. Trimming cost V 0 bases and J 0 bases, with 6 bases left between them. Per the germline V gene, CDR1 is SGHNT and CDR2 is YYREEE (reference sequence). This CDR3 region has 14 residues. This CDR3 reads CASSLALMNTEAFF. DNA of the CDR3: TGTGCCAGCAGCTTGGCCCTAATGAACACTGAAGCTTTCTTT.

This sequence joins TRBV4-1 and TRBJ2-1, with D possibly being TRBD1 or TRBD2 (5 bases each). Germline CDR1 MGHRA, CDR2 YSYEKL. There are 17 residues in the CDR3. V was trimmed by 3 bases and J by 0 bases, leaving 15 bases between them. DNA of the CDR3: TGCGCCAGCAGCCAGGGGGACCCTTCTAGCTCCTACAATGAGCAGTTCTTC. It yields the protein CASSQGDPSSSYNEQFF.

The chain couples TRBV5-1 to TRBJ2-1; a possible D gene is TRBD2 (6 bases). Germline CDR1 and CDR2: SGHRS and YFSETQ. Deletions cut 5 bases from V and 10 bases from J, with 16 bases between. This CDR3 has 13 amino acids. DNA for the CDR3: TGCGCCAGCAGTGTGGGAGGCCCAAACGAGCAGTTCTTC. This codes for CASSVGGPNEQFF.

This clone was seen a single time. The chain is built from TRBV5-4 and TRBJ2-3, with 14 bases matching TRBD2. Germline CDR1 is SGHNT and CDR2 is YYREEE (reference sequence). After removal of 4 bases from V and 4 bases from J, the junction contained 5 bases not matched to a gene. This CDR3 region has 16 residues. The CDR3 coding sequence is TGTGCCAGCAGCACGGGACTAGCGGGAGATTCAGATACGCAGTATTTT. Protein: CASSTGLAGDSDTQYF. The full variable domain, in which reference TRBV5-4 and TRBJ2-3 provide the parts outside the CDR3, is ETGVTQSPTHLIKTRGQQVTLRCSSQSGHNTVSWYQQALGQGPQFIFQYYREEENGRGNFPPRFSGLQFPNYSSELNVNALELDDSALYLCASSTGLAGDSDTQYFGPGTRLTVL.

By its share, this clone is large. The rearrangement joins TRBV7-9 to TRBJ2-7; no reliable D call. The V gene's germline CDR1 is SEHNR and CDR2 FQNEAQ (reference sequence). This CDR3 contains 14 residues. Trimming shortened V by 3 bases and J by 4 bases, and 13 bases separated the two germline ends. CDR3 sequence (DNA): TGTGCCAGCAGCTTTAGTGGTACCCTATACGAGCAGTACTTC. This translates into CASSFSGTLYEQYF. The variable domain in full, completed from reference TRBV7-9 and TRBJ2-7, reads DTGVSQNPRHKITKRGQNVTFRCDPISEHNRLYWYRQTLGQGPEFLTYFQNEAQLEKSRLLSDRFSAERPKGSFSTLEIQRTEQGDSAMYLCASSFSGTLYEQYFGPGTRLTVT.